These T cell receptor beta chains were read from a single sample in a study of T cells in Graves' hyperthyroidism and ophthalmopathy. TCRdb used MiXCR to reprocess the multiplex PCR reads, holding one entry per CDR3 protein. The sample holds almost 600,000 distinct CDR3 sequences, under 60% seen once. Sequenced input: peripheral blood or thyroid tissue (not recorded which). These receptors came from a woman aged 18-29 years with Graves' hyperthyroidism. The CDR3 runs from the conserved cysteine through the conserved F or W. The D gene is left open where the match is weak. Part of the rows lack a size; the others show once, few, many or a class for expanded clones.

j_call: TRBJ2-3; clone_size: once; v_call: TRBV7-9; d_call: .; cdr3_aa: CASSLARQDPPQYF; cdr3_nt: TGTGCCAGCAGCTTAGCGCGACAAGACCCTCCCCAGTATTTT
j_call: TRBJ2-7; clone_size: .; v_call: TRBV19; d_call: .; cdr3_aa: CASSHYSGAYEQYF; cdr3_nt: TGTGCCAGTAGTCATTATAGCGGAGCGTACGAGCAGTACTTC
j_call: TRBJ2-5; clone_size: many; v_call: TRBV6-2/TRBV6-3; d_call: .; cdr3_aa: CASSPHETQYF; cdr3_nt: TGTGCCAGCAGTCCCCACGAGACCCAGTACTTC
j_call: TRBJ2-5; clone_size: .; v_call: TRBV6-5; d_call: TRBD1; cdr3_aa: CASSFWTGETQYF; cdr3_nt: TGTGCCAGCAGTTTTTGGACAGGAGAGACCCAGTACTTC
j_call: TRBJ2-5; clone_size: .; v_call: TRBV7-2; d_call: .; cdr3_aa: CASSLDVGEETQYF; cdr3_nt: TGTGCCAGCAGCTTAGACGTCGGGGAAGAGACCCAGTACTTC
j_call: TRBJ2-3; clone_size: .; v_call: TRBV20-1; d_call: .; cdr3_aa: CSASPNTDTQYF; cdr3_nt: TGCAGTGCTAGCCCCAACACAGATACGCAGTATTTT
j_call: TRBJ1-6; clone_size: .; v_call: TRBV2; d_call: TRBD1; cdr3_aa: CASKGQGNQPLHF; cdr3_nt: TGTGCCAGCAAAGGACAGGGCAATCAGCCCCTCCACTTT
j_call: TRBJ1-3; clone_size: .; v_call: TRBV9; d_call: .; cdr3_aa: CASSGPDSMNTIYF; cdr3_nt: TGTGCCAGCAGCGGACCCGACAGTATGAACACCATATATTTT
j_call: TRBJ2-5; clone_size: few; v_call: TRBV6-5; d_call: .; cdr3_aa: CAGEGGMGEETQYF; cdr3_nt: TGTGCCGGGGAGGGGGGGATGGGGGAGGAGACCCAGTACTTC
j_call: TRBJ1-2; clone_size: many; v_call: TRBV6-5; d_call: TRBD1; cdr3_aa: CASLRDRGPYGYTF; cdr3_nt: TGTGCCAGCCTCCGGGACAGGGGGCCCTATGGCTACACCTTC
j_call: TRBJ1-2; clone_size: .; v_call: TRBV10-3; d_call: TRBD1; cdr3_aa: CAISGTEAYGYTF; cdr3_nt: TGTGCCATCAGCGGGACAGAGGCGTATGGCTACACCTTC
j_call: TRBJ2-7; clone_size: .; v_call: TRBV3-1; d_call: .; cdr3_aa: CASSQERRAGRGEQYF; cdr3_nt: TGTGCCAGCAGCCAAGAAAGAAGGGCAGGGAGAGGCGAGCAGTACTTC
j_call: TRBJ2-2; clone_size: .; v_call: TRBV4-1; d_call: TRBD1; cdr3_aa: CASSQAGQGGTGELFF; cdr3_nt: TGCGCCAGCAGCCAGGCTGGACAGGGGGGCACCGGGGAGCTGTTTTTT
j_call: TRBJ2-5; clone_size: many; v_call: TRBV19; d_call: .; cdr3_aa: CASSPGSQSETQYF; cdr3_nt: TGTGCCAGTAGCCCCGGGTCACAATCAGAGACCCAGTACTTC
j_call: TRBJ2-7; clone_size: many; v_call: TRBV6-1; d_call: TRBD1; cdr3_aa: CASRGQGSYEQYF; cdr3_nt: TGTGCCAGCAGGGGACAGGGGTCCTACGAGCAGTACTTC
j_call: TRBJ2-7; clone_size: .; v_call: TRBV5-1; d_call: .; cdr3_aa: CASSFTGTRTYEQYF; cdr3_nt: TGCGCCAGCAGCTTTACCGGGACAAGGACCTACGAGCAGTACTTC
j_call: TRBJ2-7; clone_size: few; v_call: TRBV29-1; d_call: TRBD1; cdr3_aa: CSADRGDGYEQYF; cdr3_nt: TGCAGCGCGGACAGGGGTGATGGCTACGAGCAGTACTTC
j_call: TRBJ2-7; clone_size: many; v_call: TRBV20-1; d_call: TRBD1; cdr3_aa: CSARTGGVYEQYF; cdr3_nt: TGCAGTGCTAGGACAGGGGGAGTCTACGAGCAGTACTTC
j_call: TRBJ2-5; clone_size: many; v_call: TRBV20-1; d_call: .; cdr3_aa: CSASVRRWYQETQYF; cdr3_nt: TGCAGTGCTTCGGTTCGTCGGTGGTACCAAGAGACCCAGTACTTC
j_call: TRBJ2-2; clone_size: .; v_call: TRBV2; d_call: TRBD2; cdr3_aa: CASSVLAGGWAGELFF; cdr3_nt: TGTGCCAGCAGTGTACTAGCGGGAGGGTGGGCCGGGGAGCTGTTTTTT
j_call: TRBJ2-5; clone_size: .; v_call: TRBV5-5; d_call: TRBD1; cdr3_aa: CASSRTGGQTQYF; cdr3_nt: TGTGCCAGCAGCCGGACAGGGGGGCAGACCCAGTACTTC
j_call: TRBJ2-5; clone_size: once; v_call: TRBV12-3/TRBV12-4; d_call: .; cdr3_aa: CASSGPLGLQETQYF; cdr3_nt: TGTGCCAGCAGTGGACCGCTGGGCCTCCAAGAGACCCAGTACTTC
j_call: TRBJ2-7; clone_size: .; v_call: TRBV4-1; d_call: .; cdr3_aa: CASSQVLVDYEQYF; cdr3_nt: TGCGCCAGCAGCCAAGTCCTCGTTGACTACGAGCAGTACTTC
j_call: TRBJ1-6; clone_size: .; v_call: TRBV10-3; d_call: TRBD1; cdr3_aa: CAISEIPGTGINSPLHF; cdr3_nt: TGTGCCATCAGTGAAATTCCCGGGACAGGCATTAATTCACCCCTCCACTTT
j_call: TRBJ2-2; clone_size: many; v_call: TRBV7-2; d_call: .; cdr3_aa: CASGPAGELFF; cdr3_nt: TGTGCCAGCGGCCCTGCCGGGGAGCTGTTTTTT
j_call: TRBJ2-2; clone_size: many; v_call: TRBV2; d_call: .; cdr3_aa: CASSHRDGDTGELFF; cdr3_nt: TGTGCCAGCAGTCACCGGGACGGTGACACCGGGGAGCTGTTTTTT
j_call: TRBJ1-2; clone_size: .; v_call: TRBV7-9; d_call: .; cdr3_aa: CASSSTGGNGYTF; cdr3_nt: TGTGCCAGCAGCTCGACGGGGGGAAATGGCTACACCTTC
j_call: TRBJ1-5; clone_size: many; v_call: TRBV29-1; d_call: TRBD1; cdr3_aa: CSVEDQGGQPQHF; cdr3_nt: TGCAGCGTTGAAGATCAGGGGGGGCAGCCCCAGCATTTT
j_call: TRBJ1-1; clone_size: many; v_call: TRBV5-1; d_call: TRBD1; cdr3_aa: CASSGGQANTEAFF; cdr3_nt: TGCGCCAGCAGCGGGGGACAGGCCAACACTGAAGCTTTCTTT
j_call: TRBJ2-5; clone_size: .; v_call: TRBV20-1; d_call: .; cdr3_aa: CSVPPPERVF; cdr3_nt: TGCAGTGTCCCGCCTCCGGAGAGGGTCTTC
j_call: TRBJ2-1; clone_size: few; v_call: TRBV10-3; d_call: .; cdr3_aa: CAIRATTYNEQFF; cdr3_nt: TGTGCCATCAGGGCTACCACCTACAATGAGCAGTTCTTC
j_call: TRBJ2-2; clone_size: .; v_call: TRBV10-3; d_call: TRBD2; cdr3_aa: CAIKGLADTGELFF; cdr3_nt: TGTGCCATCAAAGGACTAGCGGACACCGGGGAGCTGTTTTTT
j_call: TRBJ2-7; clone_size: .; v_call: TRBV29-1; d_call: .; cdr3_aa: CSVEGERVNEQYF; cdr3_nt: TGCAGCGTTGAAGGGGAAAGGGTCAATGAGCAGTACTTC
j_call: TRBJ1-2; clone_size: .; v_call: TRBV7-9; d_call: TRBD1; cdr3_aa: CASTPTGAYGYTF; cdr3_nt: TGTGCCAGCACACCGACAGGGGCTTATGGCTACACCTTC
j_call: TRBJ1-4; clone_size: many; v_call: TRBV6-5; d_call: .; cdr3_aa: CASSYRQVDNEKLFF; cdr3_nt: TGTGCCAGCAGTTACCGGCAGGTCGATAATGAAAAACTGTTTTTT
j_call: TRBJ2-7; clone_size: few; v_call: TRBV18; d_call: TRBD1; cdr3_aa: CASSSGTVGSYEQYF; cdr3_nt: TGTGCCAGCTCAAGTGGGACAGTGGGATCCTACGAGCAGTACTTC
j_call: TRBJ2-7; clone_size: many; v_call: TRBV6-5; d_call: .; cdr3_aa: CASNNRRGQARYEQYF; cdr3_nt: TGTGCCAGCAATAACCGTCGGGGCCAAGCGCGGTACGAGCAGTACTTC
j_call: TRBJ1-6; clone_size: .; v_call: TRBV10-3; d_call: .; cdr3_aa: CAIKDLHF; cdr3_nt: TGTGCCATCAAGGACCTCCACTTT
j_call: TRBJ1-4; clone_size: .; v_call: TRBV2; d_call: .; cdr3_aa: CASSLGLPNEKLFF; cdr3_nt: TGTGCCAGCAGCCTCGGACTGCCGAATGAAAAACTGTTTTTT
j_call: TRBJ2-6; clone_size: many; v_call: TRBV24-1; d_call: TRBD1; cdr3_aa: CATSDPGQAFSGANVLTF; cdr3_nt: TGTGCCACCAGTGATCCGGGACAGGCCTTCTCTGGGGCCAACGTCCTGACTTTC
j_call: TRBJ2-7; clone_size: many; v_call: TRBV2; d_call: .; cdr3_aa: CASSPPPGVTYEQYF; cdr3_nt: TGTGCCAGCAGTCCCCCGCCAGGCGTCACCTACGAGCAGTACTTC
j_call: TRBJ2-5; clone_size: many; v_call: TRBV29-1; d_call: .; cdr3_aa: CSVDSPTHGETQYF; cdr3_nt: TGCAGCGTTGACTCCCCTACCCACGGGGAGACCCAGTACTTC
j_call: TRBJ2-6; clone_size: many; v_call: TRBV7-3; d_call: .; cdr3_aa: CASSGLGSGANVLTF; cdr3_nt: TGTGCCAGCAGCGGCTTAGGCTCTGGGGCCAACGTCCTGACTTTC
j_call: TRBJ2-7; clone_size: .; v_call: TRBV7-2; d_call: TRBD1; cdr3_aa: CASSHRDREKGEQYF; cdr3_nt: TGTGCCAGCAGCCATCGGGACAGGGAAAAGGGCGAGCAGTACTTC
j_call: TRBJ2-7; clone_size: .; v_call: TRBV7-9; d_call: .; cdr3_aa: CASSQDPGGLREQYF; cdr3_nt: TGCGCCAGCAGCCAAGATCCCGGCGGTCTGAGGGAGCAGTACTTC